The rows below give T cell receptor beta chains drawn from one sample of a study of PD-L1 blockade in urothelial cancer. Only in-frame clones appear in the TCRdb table, and some are missing; sequencing was by immunoSEQ multiplex PCR. In the table there are 35,000 to 45,000 clones, 75% to 90% of which are singletons. Source: PBMCs, taken around atezolizumab (anti-PD-L1) treatment. The receptors originated from a man aged 35 to 55 with urothelial cancer. Both conserved end residues are part of each CDR3. Each record gives: V gene, J gene, D gene, clone size, CDR3 DNA, CDR3 protein. D genes are given only for firm matches. Rows give clone size only sometimes, using once, few, many, or a class for an expanded clone.

v_call: TRBV6-5; j_call: TRBJ2-7; d_call: .; clone_size: .; cdr3_nt: TGTGCCAGCAGTACTAGGCAGCAGTACTTC; cdr3_aa: CASSTRQQYF
v_call: TRBV7-3; j_call: TRBJ2-7; d_call: TRBD2; clone_size: .; cdr3_nt: TGTGCCAGCAGCTTAGAGGCTAGCGGGAGCCACGAGCAGTACTTC; cdr3_aa: CASSLEASGSHEQYF
v_call: TRBV29-1; j_call: TRBJ1-5; d_call: .; clone_size: .; cdr3_nt: TGCAGCGCACAGGGCCATGTAGGGCCCCAGCATTTT; cdr3_aa: CSAQGHVGPQHF
v_call: TRBV18; j_call: TRBJ1-1; d_call: .; clone_size: .; cdr3_nt: TGTGCCAGCTCACAACAAGATCAAAACACTGAAGCTTTCTTT; cdr3_aa: CASSQQDQNTEAFF
v_call: TRBV6-5; j_call: TRBJ2-1; d_call: .; clone_size: .; cdr3_nt: TGTGCCAGCAGGGAGCGGGTGGGCACCGGTGAGCAGTTCTTC; cdr3_aa: CASRERVGTGEQFF
v_call: TRBV7-9; j_call: TRBJ2-1; d_call: TRBD2; clone_size: .; cdr3_nt: TGTGCCAGCAGCTATGGGACTACCAAGGATGAGCAGTTCTTC; cdr3_aa: CASSYGTTKDEQFF
v_call: TRBV28; j_call: TRBJ1-3; d_call: .; clone_size: .; cdr3_nt: TGTGCCAGCAGTCCTTATGTACTGAGCTCTGGAAACACCATATATTTT; cdr3_aa: CASSPYVLSSGNTIYF
v_call: TRBV14; j_call: TRBJ1-1; d_call: .; clone_size: once; cdr3_nt: TGTGCCAGCAGCCAATCCGGGAGGGAGGCTTTCTTT; cdr3_aa: CASSQSGREAFF
v_call: TRBV4-1; j_call: TRBJ2-1; d_call: TRBD2; clone_size: .; cdr3_nt: TGCGCCAGCAGACATCACGGGACTAGGCACTATGAGCAGTTCTTC; cdr3_aa: CASRHHGTRHYEQFF
v_call: TRBV27; j_call: TRBJ2-3; d_call: .; clone_size: .; cdr3_nt: TGTGCCAGCAGTCGAGCTAGTTCGCGCACCCCCAGAGATACGCAGTATTTT; cdr3_aa: CASSRASSRTPRDTQYF
v_call: TRBV30; j_call: TRBJ1-2; d_call: .; clone_size: once; cdr3_nt: TGTGCCTGCCAGATCTCTAACTATGGCTACACCTTC; cdr3_aa: CACQISNYGYTF
v_call: TRBV27; j_call: TRBJ2-7; d_call: .; clone_size: once; cdr3_nt: TGTGCCAGCAGTTTAAAAGGTGGCGGGATCGGAGCCTACGAGCAGTACTTC; cdr3_aa: CASSLKGGGIGAYEQYF
v_call: TRBV6-5; j_call: TRBJ2-3; d_call: TRBD1; clone_size: medium-sized; cdr3_nt: TGTGCCAGCAGCACACAGGGGGCTGTCACAGATACGCAGTATTTT; cdr3_aa: CASSTQGAVTDTQYF
v_call: TRBV9; j_call: TRBJ2-5; d_call: TRBD2; clone_size: .; cdr3_nt: TGTGCCAGCAGCACCTCTAGCGGGAGGGCAGGAGAGACCCAGTACTTC; cdr3_aa: CASSTSSGRAGETQYF
v_call: TRBV27; j_call: TRBJ1-1; d_call: .; clone_size: .; cdr3_nt: TGTGCCAGCAGTACCCCGCGAAACACTGAAGCTTTCTTT; cdr3_aa: CASSTPRNTEAFF
v_call: TRBV27; j_call: TRBJ1-1; d_call: TRBD1; clone_size: .; cdr3_nt: TGTGCCAGCAAGGGACAGGGGCTTATGCACACTGAAGCTTTCTTT; cdr3_aa: CASKGQGLMHTEAFF
v_call: TRBV30; j_call: TRBJ1-1; d_call: .; clone_size: few; cdr3_nt: TGTGCCTGGAGCGTTCCGATGACAGGCCCCACTGAAGCTTTCTTT; cdr3_aa: CAWSVPMTGPTEAFF
v_call: TRBV7-3; j_call: TRBJ1-2; d_call: .; clone_size: .; cdr3_nt: TGTGCCAGCAGCTTAGGTGCAGATGGCTACACCTTC; cdr3_aa: CASSLGADGYTF
v_call: TRBV30; j_call: TRBJ1-5; d_call: TRBD1; clone_size: .; cdr3_nt: TGTGCCTGGAGAAACAGGGGACCGGACAATCAGCCCCAGCATTTT; cdr3_aa: CAWRNRGPDNQPQHF
v_call: TRBV5-1; j_call: TRBJ2-1; d_call: TRBD2; clone_size: .; cdr3_nt: TGCGCCAGCAGCCTAGCCGGCGGGCCCCTAGCGGGAGTTCGGGATGAGCAGTTCTTC; cdr3_aa: CASSLAGGPLAGVRDEQFF
v_call: TRBV6-1; j_call: TRBJ2-1; d_call: TRBD1; clone_size: .; cdr3_nt: TGTGCCAGCAGTGCGACAGGGAATGAGCAGTTCTTC; cdr3_aa: CASSATGNEQFF
v_call: TRBV9; j_call: TRBJ2-5; d_call: .; clone_size: .; cdr3_nt: TGTGCCAGCAACTCTGGGAGGGGGGGAGAGACCCAGTACTTC; cdr3_aa: CASNSGRGGETQYF
v_call: TRBV5-6; j_call: TRBJ2-7; d_call: .; clone_size: .; cdr3_nt: TGTGCCAGCAGCTCCTTCTACCGAGGCAGGGGCCACTACGAGCAGTACTTC; cdr3_aa: CASSSFYRGRGHYEQYF
v_call: TRBV6-6; j_call: TRBJ1-4; d_call: .; clone_size: .; cdr3_nt: TGTGCCAGCAAAACTGCCGTCACAACTAATGAAAAACTGTTTTTT; cdr3_aa: CASKTAVTTNEKLFF
v_call: TRBV7-6; j_call: TRBJ2-2; d_call: TRBD1; clone_size: .; cdr3_nt: TGTGCCAGCAGCTCCCAGGGGGATGCCGGGGAGCTGTTTTTT; cdr3_aa: CASSSQGDAGELFF
v_call: TRBV28; j_call: TRBJ2-7; d_call: TRBD2; clone_size: .; cdr3_nt: TGTGCCAGCAGTCCTCTCGGGACTAGCGGGAGCTCCTACGAGCAGTACTTC; cdr3_aa: CASSPLGTSGSSYEQYF
v_call: TRBV30; j_call: TRBJ2-7; d_call: TRBD2; clone_size: .; cdr3_nt: TGTGCCTGGAGCAAACCCGGGACTAGCGGGAGCGTTTGGGGGCAGTACTTC; cdr3_aa: CAWSKPGTSGSVWGQYF
v_call: TRBV9; j_call: TRBJ1-1; d_call: .; clone_size: few; cdr3_nt: TGTGCCAGCAGCCGGACTCTGGAGGCCACTGAAGCTTTCTTT; cdr3_aa: CASSRTLEATEAFF
v_call: TRBV7-9; j_call: TRBJ1-5; d_call: .; clone_size: .; cdr3_nt: TGTGCCAGCAGCCCGTTACAGAATAGCAATCAGCCCCAGCATTTT; cdr3_aa: CASSPLQNSNQPQHF
v_call: TRBV7-9; j_call: TRBJ1-2; d_call: TRBD1; clone_size: few; cdr3_nt: TGTGCCAGCAGCTCCAGACAGGGACAGGAAGGCTACACCTTC; cdr3_aa: CASSSRQGQEGYTF
v_call: TRBV5-1; j_call: TRBJ2-7; d_call: TRBD2; clone_size: .; cdr3_nt: TGCGCCACCCGCCGGACTAGCGGCCCCTACGAGCAGTACTTC; cdr3_aa: CATRRTSGPYEQYF
v_call: TRBV7-3; j_call: TRBJ2-3; d_call: TRBD1; clone_size: .; cdr3_nt: TGTGCCAGCAGCCAAAATACAGGGGGTGGGGGAGGTACGCAGTATTTT; cdr3_aa: CASSQNTGGGGGTQYF
v_call: TRBV5-1; j_call: TRBJ2-1; d_call: TRBD1; clone_size: .; cdr3_nt: TGCGCCAGCAGATCCGGGACAGGAGCCAATGAGCAGTTCTTC; cdr3_aa: CASRSGTGANEQFF
v_call: TRBV5-1; j_call: TRBJ2-3; d_call: .; clone_size: .; cdr3_nt: TGCGCCAGCCGAGTACAGGGGGGGACAGATACGCAGTATTTT; cdr3_aa: CASRVQGGTDTQYF
v_call: TRBV5-1; j_call: TRBJ2-2; d_call: TRBD2; clone_size: once; cdr3_nt: TGCGCCAGCAGCTTGTCTAGCGGGAGTACCGGGGAGCTGTTTTTT; cdr3_aa: CASSLSSGSTGELFF
v_call: TRBV2; j_call: TRBJ1-5; d_call: TRBD1; clone_size: .; cdr3_nt: TGTGCCAGCAGCCCGACAGGGTATCAGCCCCAGCATTTT; cdr3_aa: CASSPTGYQPQHF
v_call: TRBV5-5; j_call: TRBJ2-3; d_call: TRBD1; clone_size: .; cdr3_nt: TGTGCCAGCAGCTCCACAGGGGGCCTTAGCGCAGATACGCAGTATTTT; cdr3_aa: CASSSTGGLSADTQYF
v_call: TRBV5-6; j_call: TRBJ2-5; d_call: .; clone_size: .; cdr3_nt: TGTGCCAGCAGCTTGTCACAAGAGACCCAGTACTTC; cdr3_aa: CASSLSQETQYF
v_call: TRBV29-1; j_call: TRBJ2-3; d_call: TRBD1; clone_size: .; cdr3_nt: TGCAGCTACACGCCCGGGACAGGGGTTACAGATACGCAGTATTTT; cdr3_aa: CSYTPGTGVTDTQYF
v_call: TRBV27; j_call: TRBJ2-5; d_call: TRBD2; clone_size: .; cdr3_nt: TGTGCCAGCAGTCCACTGGGACTAGCGGGACCCTCACAAGAGACCCAGTACTTC; cdr3_aa: CASSPLGLAGPSQETQYF
v_call: TRBV28; j_call: TRBJ1-1; d_call: .; clone_size: few; cdr3_nt: TGTGCCAGCAGGCGCGTTTCGTCGGGTACCGAAGCTTTCTTT; cdr3_aa: CASRRVSSGTEAFF
v_call: TRBV2; j_call: TRBJ1-2; d_call: .; clone_size: few; cdr3_nt: TGTGCCAGCAGTGAGGTGGGGGGTTATGGCTACACCTTC; cdr3_aa: CASSEVGGYGYTF
v_call: TRBV5-5; j_call: TRBJ1-3; d_call: .; clone_size: few; cdr3_nt: TGTGCCAGCAGCTTCGGGGGGCAAGTAACAAACACCATATATTTT; cdr3_aa: CASSFGGQVTNTIYF
v_call: TRBV7-9; j_call: TRBJ1-4; d_call: .; clone_size: large; cdr3_nt: TGTGCCAGCCAAGGGACATCGCAAGAAAAACTGTTTTTT; cdr3_aa: CASQGTSQEKLFF
v_call: TRBV18; j_call: TRBJ1-5; d_call: TRBD1; clone_size: .; cdr3_nt: TGTGCCAGCTCGTCAGGCCGGGACAGTGCCCTAGGGCCCCAGCATTTT; cdr3_aa: CASSSGRDSALGPQHF
v_call: TRBV7-8; j_call: TRBJ1-2; d_call: .; clone_size: few; cdr3_nt: TGTGCCAGCAGCCCGAACGGGGGGCGAACTGGCTACACCTTC; cdr3_aa: CASSPNGGRTGYTF
v_call: TRBV5-4; j_call: TRBJ2-3; d_call: .; clone_size: .; cdr3_nt: TGTGCCAGCAGCTTGGGGTCAGTCTTAGATACGCAGTATTTT; cdr3_aa: CASSLGSVLDTQYF
v_call: TRBV9; j_call: TRBJ2-1; d_call: TRBD1; clone_size: .; cdr3_nt: TGTGCCAGCAGCGTAGTTTCTATGGGACAGGGGTCCTACAATGAGCAGTTCTTC; cdr3_aa: CASSVVSMGQGSYNEQFF
v_call: TRBV28; j_call: TRBJ2-7; d_call: TRBD2; clone_size: .; cdr3_nt: TGTGCCAGCAGTTTAGCGGGAGGGCCGGGCGAGCAGTACTTC; cdr3_aa: CASSLAGGPGEQYF
v_call: TRBV28; j_call: TRBJ2-1; d_call: .; clone_size: .; cdr3_nt: TGTGCCTCAAGGAGTAGTCTCATAAATGAGCAGTTCTTC; cdr3_aa: CASRSSLINEQFF
v_call: TRBV9; j_call: TRBJ1-1; d_call: .; clone_size: few; cdr3_nt: TGTGCCAGCAGTGACGACAGGAACACTGAAGCTTTCTTT; cdr3_aa: CASSDDRNTEAFF
v_call: TRBV15; j_call: TRBJ1-4; d_call: .; clone_size: .; cdr3_nt: TGTGCCACCAGCGTCCGGGGGGCTACTAATGAAAAACTGTTTTTT; cdr3_aa: CATSVRGATNEKLFF
v_call: TRBV28; j_call: TRBJ2-7; d_call: TRBD1; clone_size: .; cdr3_nt: TGTGCCAGCACCTTGAGGGCCGGGACAGGGCCCGACGAGCAGTACTTC; cdr3_aa: CASTLRAGTGPDEQYF